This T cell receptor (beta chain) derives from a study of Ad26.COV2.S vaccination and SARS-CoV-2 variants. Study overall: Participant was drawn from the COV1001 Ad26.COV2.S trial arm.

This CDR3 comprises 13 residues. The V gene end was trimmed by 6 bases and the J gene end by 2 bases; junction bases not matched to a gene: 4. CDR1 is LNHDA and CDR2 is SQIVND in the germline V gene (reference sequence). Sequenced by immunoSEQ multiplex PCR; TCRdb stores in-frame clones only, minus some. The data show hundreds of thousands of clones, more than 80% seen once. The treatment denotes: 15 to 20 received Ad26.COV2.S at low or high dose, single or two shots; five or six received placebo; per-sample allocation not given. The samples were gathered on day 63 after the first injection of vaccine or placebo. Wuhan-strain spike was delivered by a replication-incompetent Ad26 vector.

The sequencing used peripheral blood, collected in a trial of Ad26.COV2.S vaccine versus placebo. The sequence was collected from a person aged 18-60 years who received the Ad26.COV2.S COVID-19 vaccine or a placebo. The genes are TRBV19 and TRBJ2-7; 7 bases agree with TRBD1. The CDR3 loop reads CASRGTETYEQYF. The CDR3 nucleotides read TGTGCCAGTAGGGGGACAGAGACCTACGAGCAGTACTTC.